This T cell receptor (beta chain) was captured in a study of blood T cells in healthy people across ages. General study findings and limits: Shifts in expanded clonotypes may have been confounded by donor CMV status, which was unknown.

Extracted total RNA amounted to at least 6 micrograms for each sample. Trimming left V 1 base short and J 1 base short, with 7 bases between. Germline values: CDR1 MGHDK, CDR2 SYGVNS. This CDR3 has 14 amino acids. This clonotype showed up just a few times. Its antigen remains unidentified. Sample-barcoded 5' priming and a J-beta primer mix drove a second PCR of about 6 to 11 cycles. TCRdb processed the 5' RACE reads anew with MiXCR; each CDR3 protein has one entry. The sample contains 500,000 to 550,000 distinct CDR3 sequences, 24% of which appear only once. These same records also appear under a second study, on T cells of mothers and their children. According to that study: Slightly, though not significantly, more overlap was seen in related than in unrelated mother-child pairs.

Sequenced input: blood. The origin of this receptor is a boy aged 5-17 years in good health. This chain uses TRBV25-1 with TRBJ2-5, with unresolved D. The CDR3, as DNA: TGTGCCAGCAGTGAATTGTACGGCCAAGAGACCCAGTACTTC. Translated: CASSELYGQETQYF.